This is a list of T cell receptor beta chains from one sample in a study of shared clonotypes between healthy human individuals. Assay used: immunoSEQ multiplex PCR; TCRdb lists only in-frame clones, some missing. The sample has about 960,000 clones; about 80% are singletons. Sequences were obtained from memory CD4+ T cells sorted from blood. The source is a young man in good health. Both conserved end residues are trimmed from each CDR3. The order of the fields is V gene, J gene, CDR3 protein.

v_call: TRBV30
j_call: TRBJ2-3
cdr3_aa: ARSSGFTDTQY

v_call: TRBV5-1
j_call: TRBJ2-3
cdr3_aa: ASRGRGEHTDTQY

v_call: TRBV21-1
j_call: TRBJ1-4
cdr3_aa: ASSNPLGTGGGSNEKLF

v_call: TRBV9
j_call: TRBJ2-7
cdr3_aa: ASSVEWGGSYEQY

v_call: TRBV7-9
j_call: TRBJ2-7
cdr3_aa: ASSWGYRTYEQY

v_call: TRBV5-1
j_call: TRBJ2-1
cdr3_aa: ASSSAGGLYNEQF

v_call: TRBV19
j_call: TRBJ1-3
cdr3_aa: ASSIVDSGNTIY

v_call: TRBV6-5
j_call: TRBJ2-5
cdr3_aa: ASSSAGTERETQY

v_call: TRBV19
j_call: TRBJ1-1
cdr3_aa: ASSIHRGTEAF

v_call: TRBV11-3
j_call: TRBJ2-1
cdr3_aa: ASSLSGSLGEQF

v_call: TRBV5-1
j_call: TRBJ1-1
cdr3_aa: ASSFGQTRLTEAF

v_call: TRBV4-1
j_call: TRBJ2-6
cdr3_aa: ASSQDFQRAGANVLT

v_call: TRBV7-2
j_call: TRBJ1-2
cdr3_aa: ASSSGPRSSNYGYT

v_call: TRBV20-1
j_call: TRBJ2-7
cdr3_aa: SAGSTGEQY

v_call: TRBV7-9
j_call: TRBJ1-2
cdr3_aa: ASSLDARARHGYT

v_call: TRBV28
j_call: TRBJ2-1
cdr3_aa: ASSFTTGRGGNEQF

v_call: TRBV28
j_call: TRBJ1-2
cdr3_aa: ASRGGMNGYT

v_call: TRBV9
j_call: TRBJ2-3
cdr3_aa: ASSPTGVGDTQY

v_call: TRBV5-1
j_call: TRBJ2-1
cdr3_aa: ASSAGTRYNEQF

v_call: TRBV5-1
j_call: TRBJ2-5
cdr3_aa: ASSTGRETQY

v_call: TRBV5-1
j_call: TRBJ2-3
cdr3_aa: ASSFRTSGAGDTQY

v_call: TRBV30
j_call: TRBJ1-1
cdr3_aa: AWSGKGRVDTEAF

v_call: TRBV2
j_call: TRBJ1-4
cdr3_aa: ASAVTAATNEKLF

v_call: TRBV11-2
j_call: TRBJ2-2
cdr3_aa: ASSSNTITTGELF